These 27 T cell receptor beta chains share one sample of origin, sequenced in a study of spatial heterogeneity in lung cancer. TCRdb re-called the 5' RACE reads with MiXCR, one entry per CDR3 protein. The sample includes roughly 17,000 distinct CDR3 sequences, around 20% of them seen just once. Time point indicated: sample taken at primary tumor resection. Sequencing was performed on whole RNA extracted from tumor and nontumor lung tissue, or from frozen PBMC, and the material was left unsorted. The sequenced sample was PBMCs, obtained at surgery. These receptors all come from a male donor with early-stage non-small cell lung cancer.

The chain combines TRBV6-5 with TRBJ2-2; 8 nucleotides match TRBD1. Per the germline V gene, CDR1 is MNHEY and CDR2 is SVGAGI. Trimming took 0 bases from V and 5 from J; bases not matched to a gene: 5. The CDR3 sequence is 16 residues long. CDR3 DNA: TGTGCCAGCAGTTACTCAGGACAGGGCTGGACCGGGGAGCTGTTTTTT. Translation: CASSYSGQGWTGELFF.

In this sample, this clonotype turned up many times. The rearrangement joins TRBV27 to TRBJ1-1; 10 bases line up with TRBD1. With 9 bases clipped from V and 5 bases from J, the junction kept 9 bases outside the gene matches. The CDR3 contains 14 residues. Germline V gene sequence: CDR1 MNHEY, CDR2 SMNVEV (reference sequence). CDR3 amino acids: CASQRQGAYTEAFF. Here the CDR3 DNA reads TGTGCCAGTCAAAGACAGGGGGCGTATACTGAAGCTTTCTTT.

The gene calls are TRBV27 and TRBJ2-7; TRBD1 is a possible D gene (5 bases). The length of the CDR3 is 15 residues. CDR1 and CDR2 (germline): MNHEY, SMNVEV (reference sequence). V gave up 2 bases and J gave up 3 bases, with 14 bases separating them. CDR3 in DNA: TGTGCCAGCAGTTTAAACCACGACAGTAACTACGAGCAGTACTTC. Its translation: CASSLNHDSNYEQYF.

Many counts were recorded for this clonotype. CDR3 sequence: CASSHSGPPRGAFF. The CDR3 DNA reads as TGTGCCAGCAGCCACTCTGGCCCTCCCAGGGGAGCTTTCTTT. This sequence joins TRBV3-1 and TRBJ1-1; tentative D call: TRBD1 (6 bases). CDR1 and CDR2 (germline): LGHDT, YNNKEL (reference sequence). V was trimmed by 3 bases and J by 10 bases, leaving 18 bases between them. The CDR3 runs to 14 residues.

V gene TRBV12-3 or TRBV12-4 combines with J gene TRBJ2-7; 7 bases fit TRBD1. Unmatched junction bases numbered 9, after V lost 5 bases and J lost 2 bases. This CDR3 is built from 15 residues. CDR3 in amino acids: CASSPLGTAAYEQYF. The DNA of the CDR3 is TGTGCCAGCAGTCCTCTCGGGACAGCGGCCTACGAGCAGTACTTC.

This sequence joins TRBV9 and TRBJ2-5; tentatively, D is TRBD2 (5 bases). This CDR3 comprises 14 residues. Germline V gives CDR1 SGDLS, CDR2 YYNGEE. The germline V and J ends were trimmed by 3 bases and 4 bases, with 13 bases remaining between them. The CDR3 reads CASSASSGSETQYF. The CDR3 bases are TGTGCCAGCAGCGCCTCCTCGGGGTCAGAGACCCAGTACTTC.

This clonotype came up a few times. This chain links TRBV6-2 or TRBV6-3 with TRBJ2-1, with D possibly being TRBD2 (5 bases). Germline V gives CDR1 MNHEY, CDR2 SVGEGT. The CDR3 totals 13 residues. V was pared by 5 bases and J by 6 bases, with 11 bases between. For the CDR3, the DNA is TGTGCCAGCAGTCCTAGCCCCCGCAATGAGCAGTTCTTC. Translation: CASSPSPRNEQFF.

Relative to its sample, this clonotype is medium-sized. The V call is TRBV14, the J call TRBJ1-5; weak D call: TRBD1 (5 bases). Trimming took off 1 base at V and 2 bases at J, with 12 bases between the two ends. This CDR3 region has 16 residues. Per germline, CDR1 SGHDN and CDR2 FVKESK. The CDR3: CASSQVSGKGNQPQHF. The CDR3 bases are TGTGCCAGCAGCCAAGTATCAGGGAAGGGCAATCAGCCCCAGCATTTT.

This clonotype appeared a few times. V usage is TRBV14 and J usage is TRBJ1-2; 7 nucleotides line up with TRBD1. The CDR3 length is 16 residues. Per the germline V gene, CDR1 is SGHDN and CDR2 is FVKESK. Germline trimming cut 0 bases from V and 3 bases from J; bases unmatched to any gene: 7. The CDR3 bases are TGTGCCAGCAGCCAAGATCCTAACAGGGGCGACTATGGCTACACCTTC. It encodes CASSQDPNRGDYGYTF.

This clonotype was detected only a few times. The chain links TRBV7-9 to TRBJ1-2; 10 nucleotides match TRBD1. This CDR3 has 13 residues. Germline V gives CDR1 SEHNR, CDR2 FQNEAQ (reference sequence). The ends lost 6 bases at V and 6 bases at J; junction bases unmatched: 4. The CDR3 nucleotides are TGTGCCAGCAGTCCGACAGGGGGCAATGGCTACACCTTC. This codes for CASSPTGGNGYTF.

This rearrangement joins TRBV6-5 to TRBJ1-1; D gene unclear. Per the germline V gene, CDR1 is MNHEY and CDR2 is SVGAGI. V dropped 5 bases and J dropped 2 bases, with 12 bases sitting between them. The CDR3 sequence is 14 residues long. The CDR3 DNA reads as TGTGCCAGCAGTCCGCAGCGATCCAACACTGAAGCTTTCTTT. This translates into CASSPQRSNTEAFF.

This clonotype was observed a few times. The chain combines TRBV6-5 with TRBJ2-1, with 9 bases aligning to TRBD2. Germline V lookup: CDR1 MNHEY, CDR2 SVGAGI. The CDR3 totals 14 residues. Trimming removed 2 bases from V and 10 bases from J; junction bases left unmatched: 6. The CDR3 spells CASSYTGTSPEQFF. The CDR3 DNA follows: TGTGCCAGCAGTTACACCGGGACTAGCCCCGAGCAGTTCTTC.

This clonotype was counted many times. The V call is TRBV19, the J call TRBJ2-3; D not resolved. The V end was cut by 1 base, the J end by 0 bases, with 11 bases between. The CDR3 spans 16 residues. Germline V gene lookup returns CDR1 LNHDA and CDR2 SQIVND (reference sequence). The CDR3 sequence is CASSIGSDPSTDTQYF. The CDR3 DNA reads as TGTGCCAGTAGTATAGGGAGCGATCCTAGCACAGATACGCAGTATTTT.

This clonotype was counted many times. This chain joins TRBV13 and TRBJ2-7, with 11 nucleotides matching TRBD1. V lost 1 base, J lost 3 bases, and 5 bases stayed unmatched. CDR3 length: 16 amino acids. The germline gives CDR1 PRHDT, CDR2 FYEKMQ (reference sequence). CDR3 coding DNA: TGTGCCAGCAGCTTAGAGGGGACAGGGGGAAACTACGAGCAGTACTTC. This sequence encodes CASSLEGTGGNYEQYF.

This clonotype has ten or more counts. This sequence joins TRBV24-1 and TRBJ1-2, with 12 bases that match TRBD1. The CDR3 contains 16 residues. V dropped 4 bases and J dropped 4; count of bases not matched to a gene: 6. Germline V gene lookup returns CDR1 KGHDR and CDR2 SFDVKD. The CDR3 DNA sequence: TGTGCCACCAGTGACCGGGACAGGGGGCGCATCTATGGCTACACCTTC. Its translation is CATSDRDRGRIYGYTF.

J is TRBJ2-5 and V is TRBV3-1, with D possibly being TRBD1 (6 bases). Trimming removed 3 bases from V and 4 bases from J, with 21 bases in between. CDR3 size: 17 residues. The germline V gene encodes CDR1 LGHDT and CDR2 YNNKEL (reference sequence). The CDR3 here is CASSHPWTDRRRETQYF. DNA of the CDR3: TGTGCCAGCAGCCACCCCTGGACTGACAGGAGGAGAGAGACCCAGTACTTC.

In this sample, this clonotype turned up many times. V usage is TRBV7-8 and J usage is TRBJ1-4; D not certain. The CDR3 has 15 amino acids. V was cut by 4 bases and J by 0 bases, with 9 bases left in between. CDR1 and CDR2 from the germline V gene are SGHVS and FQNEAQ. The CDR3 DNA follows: TGTGCCAGCAGCTCCATCGGGGCAACTAATGAAAAACTGTTTTTT. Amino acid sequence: CASSSIGATNEKLFF.

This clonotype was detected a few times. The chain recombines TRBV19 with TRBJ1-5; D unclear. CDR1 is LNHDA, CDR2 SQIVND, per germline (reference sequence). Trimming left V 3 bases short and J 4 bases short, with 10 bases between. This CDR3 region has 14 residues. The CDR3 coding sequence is TGTGCCAGTAGTATTCACGGGTATAATCAGCCCCAGCATTTT. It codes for CASSIHGYNQPQHF.

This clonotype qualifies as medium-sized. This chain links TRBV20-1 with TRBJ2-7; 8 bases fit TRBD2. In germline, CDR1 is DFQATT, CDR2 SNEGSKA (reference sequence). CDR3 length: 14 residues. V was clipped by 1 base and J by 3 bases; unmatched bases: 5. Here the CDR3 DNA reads TGCAGTGCTAGAGTCGGGACTAGTAACTACGAGCAGTACTTC. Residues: CSARVGTSNYEQYF.

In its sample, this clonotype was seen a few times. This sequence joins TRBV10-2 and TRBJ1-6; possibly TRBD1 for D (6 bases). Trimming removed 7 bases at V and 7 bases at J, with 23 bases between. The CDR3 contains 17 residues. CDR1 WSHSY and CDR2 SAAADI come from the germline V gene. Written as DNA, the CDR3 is TGCGCCAGCAACGATGTCGGGCGGGGGCGGACGAATTCACCCCTCCACTTT. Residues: CASNDVGRGRTNSPLHF.

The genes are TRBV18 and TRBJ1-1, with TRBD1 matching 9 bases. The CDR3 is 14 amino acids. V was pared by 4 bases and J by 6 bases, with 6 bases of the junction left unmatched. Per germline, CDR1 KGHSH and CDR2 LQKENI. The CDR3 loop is CASSLGTGIAEAFF. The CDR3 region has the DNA TGTGCCAGCTCACTAGGGACAGGGATCGCTGAAGCTTTCTTT.

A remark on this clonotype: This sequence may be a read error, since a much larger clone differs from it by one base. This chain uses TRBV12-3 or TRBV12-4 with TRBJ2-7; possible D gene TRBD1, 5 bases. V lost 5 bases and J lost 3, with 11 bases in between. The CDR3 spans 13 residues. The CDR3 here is CASSRTQDYEQYF. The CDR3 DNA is TGTGCCAGCAGTCGGACACAAGACTACGAGCAGTACTTC.

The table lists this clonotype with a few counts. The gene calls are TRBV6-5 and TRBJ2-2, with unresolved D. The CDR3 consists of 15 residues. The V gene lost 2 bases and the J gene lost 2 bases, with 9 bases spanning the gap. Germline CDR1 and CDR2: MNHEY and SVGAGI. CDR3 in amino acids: CASSYGRPNTGELFF. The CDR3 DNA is TGTGCCAGCAGTTACGGCAGGCCCAACACCGGGGAGCTGTTTTTT.

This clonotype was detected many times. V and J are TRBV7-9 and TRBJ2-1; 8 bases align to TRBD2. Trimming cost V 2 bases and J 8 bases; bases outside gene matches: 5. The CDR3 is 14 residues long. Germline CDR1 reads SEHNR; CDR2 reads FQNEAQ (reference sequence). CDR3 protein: CASSLRGGQDEQFF. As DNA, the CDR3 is TGTGCCAGCAGCTTACGGGGGGGCCAGGATGAGCAGTTCTTC.

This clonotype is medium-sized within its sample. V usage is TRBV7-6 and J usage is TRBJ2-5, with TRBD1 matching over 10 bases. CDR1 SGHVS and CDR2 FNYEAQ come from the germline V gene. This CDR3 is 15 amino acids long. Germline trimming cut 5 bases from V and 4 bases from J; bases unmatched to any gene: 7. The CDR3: CASSPGQGSPETQYF. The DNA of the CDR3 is TGTGCCAGCAGCCCGGGACAGGGGAGCCCAGAGACCCAGTACTTC.

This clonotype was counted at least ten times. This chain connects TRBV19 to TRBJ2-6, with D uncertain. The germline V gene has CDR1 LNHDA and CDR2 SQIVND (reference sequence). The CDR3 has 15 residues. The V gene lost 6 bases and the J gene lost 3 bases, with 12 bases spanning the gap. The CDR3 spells CASRWVTGGANVLTF. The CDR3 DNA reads TGTGCCAGTAGATGGGTCACGGGTGGGGCCAACGTCCTGACTTTC.

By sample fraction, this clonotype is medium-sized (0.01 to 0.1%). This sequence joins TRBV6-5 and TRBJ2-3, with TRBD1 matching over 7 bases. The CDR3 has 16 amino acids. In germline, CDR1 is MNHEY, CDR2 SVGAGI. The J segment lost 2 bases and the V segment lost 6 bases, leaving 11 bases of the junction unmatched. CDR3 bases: TGTGCCAGCAGCCAGAACTCGGGACAGCCCACAGATACGCAGTATTTT. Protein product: CASSQNSGQPTDTQYF.